In its sample, the clone carrying this T cell receptor (beta chain) was seen once. This record belongs to a study of CD8 T cells in Susac syndrome. This CDR3 region has 15 residues. V shed 5 bases, J shed 5 bases, and the junction held 11 bases outside the gene matches. From germline, CDR1 is SEHNR and CDR2 FQNEAQ (reference sequence). CD8+ and CD4+ T cells taken from blood had their TCR beta sequenced. RNA was extracted with the RNeasy kit, and a quantity of roughly 0.45 to 1 ug was reverse transcribed using random hexamers. One entry per CDR3 protein results from TCRdb running MiXCR on the immunoSEQ multiplex PCR reads. Seen here are some 140,000 distinct CDR3 sequences, around nine tenths observed once, and the top ten hold approximately 0.24%.

The material sequenced was CD8+ T cells from PBMCs. The gene calls are TRBV7-9 and TRBJ1-2, with 7 bases that match TRBD1. The clonotype was recovered from a human donor with multiple sclerosis. Written as DNA, the CDR3 is TGTGCCAGCAGCCCCGAGGCCAGGGGGTCGTATGGCTACACCTTC. This translates into CASSPEARGSYGYTF.